The 26 T cell receptor beta chains below all came from one sample that was sequenced in a study of cytomegalovirus exposure and HLA in healthy donors. Primers: 60 Vbeta forward and 13 Jbeta reverse. TCRdb's copy holds only in-frame clones and misses some; the assay was immunoSEQ multiplex PCR. The sample carries approximately 180,000 clones, about four fifths recorded once. The sample was PBMCs. The receptors come from a man aged 25 to 45 in good health and CMV-seropositive.

The gene calls are TRBV28 and TRBJ2-7, with TRBD2 matching over 9 bases. This CDR3 spans 15 amino acids. The V gene end was trimmed by 2 bases and the J gene end by 6 bases; junction bases not matched to a gene: 8. The germline gives CDR1 MDHEN, CDR2 SYDVKM. CDR3 protein: CASSLGTSHWGEQYF. The CDR3 DNA reads TGTGCCAGCAGTTTAGGGACTAGCCACTGGGGCGAGCAGTACTTC. The full variable domain, with the rest looked up from reference TRBV28 and TRBJ2-7, is DVKVTQSSRYLVKRTGEKVFLECVQDMDHENMFWYRQDPGLGLRLIYFSYDVKMKEKGDIPEGYSVSREKKERFSLILESASTNQTSMYLCASSLGTSHWGEQYFGPGTRLTVT.

This chain connects TRBV5-1 to TRBJ2-5, with TRBD1 matching 11 bases. CDR1 SGHRS and CDR2 YFSETQ come from the germline V gene. CDR3 length: 16 residues. V gave up 2 bases and J gave up 4 bases; unmatched junction bases: 7. CDR3 sequence (DNA): TGCGCCAGCAGCTTACGCCCGGACAGGGGGCTAGAGACCCAGTACTTC. Translated: CASSLRPDRGLETQYF. Full variable domain (outside the CDR3, taken from reference TRBV5-1 and TRBJ2-5): KAGVTQTPRYLIKTRGQQVTLSCSPISGHRSVSWYQQTPGQGLQFLFEYFSETQRNKGNFPGRFSGRQFSNSRSEMNVSTLELGDSALYLCASSLRPDRGLETQYFGPGTRLLVL.

The chain combines TRBV7-2 with TRBJ2-7, with 7 nucleotides matching TRBD2. Germline values: CDR1 SGHTA, CDR2 FQGNSA. The CDR3 is 15 amino acids. Trimming took 0 bases from V and 2 from J; bases not matched to a gene: 4. CDR3 sequence (DNA): TGTGCCAGCAGCTTAGCGGGGGGGATTACCTACGAGCAGTACTTC. Translating gives CASSLAGGITYEQYF.

The chain joins TRBV2 to TRBJ1-6; TRBD1 agrees at 7 bases. CDR1 and CDR2 (germline): SNHLY, FYNNEI. Trimming at V came to 6 bases and at J to 14 bases, leaving 7 bases not matched to a gene. CDR3 length: 12 amino acids. In DNA, the CDR3 is TGTGCCAGCAGGCCGACAGGGTTAACCCTCCACTTT. Translation: CASRPTGLTLHF. Full variable domain (missing parts from reference TRBV2 and TRBJ1-6): EPEVTQTPSHQVTQMGQEVILRCVPISNHLYFYWYRQILGQKVEFLVSFYNNEISEKSEIFDDQFSVERPDGSNFTLKIRSTKLEDSAMYFCASRPTGLTLHFGNGTRLTVT.

This clone was detected once. V and J are TRBV15 and TRBJ1-5; 8 bases agree with TRBD1. Germline V gene sequence: CDR1 LNHNV, CDR2 YYDKDF (reference sequence). CDR3 size: 16 residues. With 5 bases clipped from V and 1 base from J, the junction kept 7 bases outside the gene matches. In nucleotides, the CDR3 is TGTGCCACCAGCTTCTTCAGGGGGCGAAGCAATCAGCCCCAGCATTTT. Translating gives CATSFFRGRSNQPQHF.

Comment on this clone: At one end the junction does not follow the germline gene, possibly because of a read error. The chain couples TRBV28 to TRBJ1-2; TRBD1 matches at 8 bases. From germline, CDR1 is MDHEN and CDR2 SYDVKM. The CDR3 has 14 amino acids. For the CDR3, the DNA is TGTGCCAGCAGTCCCCTGTACAGGGGGTCTGGCTGCACCTTC. Protein product: CASSPLYRGSGCTF.

J is TRBJ2-1 and V is TRBV19, with 7 nucleotides matching TRBD2. Trimming removed 3 bases from V and 4 bases from J; junction bases left unmatched: 12. This CDR3 region has 17 residues. The germline V gene encodes CDR1 LNHDA and CDR2 SQIVND (reference sequence). The CDR3 region is CASSIRGRDSGYNEQFF. CDR3 nucleotides: TGTGCCAGTAGTATTCGAGGGAGGGATAGCGGGTACAATGAGCAGTTCTTC.

The table lists this clone with a count of one. The rearrangement uses TRBV19 and TRBJ2-7, with TRBD2 matching over 8 bases. Losses at the gene ends were 3 bases for V and 7 bases for J; bases not matched to a gene: 8. This CDR3 has 14 residues. Germline V gives CDR1 LNHDA, CDR2 SQIVND (reference sequence). CDR3 loop: CASSMSLAGGEQYF. The DNA for the CDR3 is TGTGCCAGTAGTATGTCGCTAGCGGGCGGAGAGCAGTACTTC.

The J gene is TRBJ1-4, the V gene TRBV7-8; D may be TRBD1 (5 bases). Trimming left V 5 bases short and J 8 bases short, with 12 bases between. From germline, CDR1 is SGHVS and CDR2 FQNEAQ. The CDR3 consists of 13 residues. In DNA, the CDR3 is TGTGCCAGCAGCCCCCGACAGACCGAAAAACTGTTTTTT. Translation: CASSPRQTEKLFF.

This chain connects TRBV19 to TRBJ1-1, with TRBD1 identical over 11 bases. The CDR3 covers 15 residues. Germline values: CDR1 LNHDA, CDR2 SQIVND (reference sequence). Losses at the gene ends were 4 bases for V and 2 bases for J; bases not matched to a gene: 3. The CDR3 coding sequence is TGTGCCAGTAGTAAGGGACAGGGGGTTAACACTGAAGCTTTCTTT. Translated, it gives CASSKGQGVNTEAFF.

V usage is TRBV18 and J usage is TRBJ1-1; the D gene is possibly TRBD1 (6 bases). This CDR3 has 15 amino acids. Germline CDR1 and CDR2: KGHSH and LQKENI. Trimming stripped 3 bases from V and 7 bases from J, with 18 bases between. The CDR3 sequence: CASSPKTRGRVEAFF. Here the CDR3 DNA reads TGTGCCAGCTCACCTAAAACAAGGGGGAGAGTTGAAGCTTTCTTT.

The CDR3 reads CAWSVLGGRQPQHF. In DNA form, the CDR3 reads TGTGCCTGGAGTGTCCTGGGGGGGAGACAGCCCCAGCATTTT. V usage is TRBV30 and J usage is TRBJ1-5, with D perhaps TRBD1 (5 bases). The germline CDR1 and CDR2 sequences are GTSNPN and SVGIG (reference sequence). Trimming cost V 0 bases and J 7 bases, with 13 bases left between them. The CDR3 consists of 14 residues.

The chain employs TRBV5-6 and TRBJ1-1; unclear D gene. V gave up 0 bases and J gave up 1 base, with 4 bases separating them. This CDR3 contains 13 residues. CDR1 SGHDT and CDR2 YYEEEE come from the germline V gene. CDR3 bases: TGTGCCAGCAGCTTGGACTGGAACACTGAAGCTTTCTTT. It is translated as CASSLDWNTEAFF.

The chain recombines TRBV6-5 with TRBJ1-1; 7 bases agree with TRBD1. Per the germline V gene, CDR1 is MNHEY and CDR2 is SVGAGI. V lost 5 bases and J lost 4; bases outside the gene matches: 10. This CDR3 contains 15 residues. CDR3 nucleotides: TGTGCCAGCAGTAAGGGGGCCTTGAGCCTCACTGAAGCTTTCTTT. Its translation is CASSKGALSLTEAFF.

The chain is built from TRBV6-1 and TRBJ2-7, with D perhaps TRBD1 (5 bases). V lost 0 bases and J lost 9, with 12 bases in between. Looked up from germline, CDR1 is MNHNS and CDR2 is SASEGT. CDR3 length equals 13 residues. The DNA for the CDR3 is TGTGCCAGCAGTGAAGCGTCAGGGCCTTCGCAGTACTTC. This encodes CASSEASGPSQYF.

In this sample, this clone turned up a few times. J is TRBJ2-5 and V is TRBV15; 10 bases match TRBD2. The CDR3 runs 14 residues. With V trimmed by 0 bases and J by 7 bases, 2 bases remained unmatched. Germline values: CDR1 LNHNV, CDR2 YYDKDF (reference sequence). The CDR3 DNA reads as TGTGCCACCAGCAGAGACTCTAGCGGGGGGACCCAGTACTTC. This sequence encodes CATSRDSSGGTQYF.

This sequence joins TRBV6-4 and TRBJ1-1; tentatively, D is TRBD1 (6 bases). Germline CDR1 and CDR2: MRHNA and SNTAGT. The CDR3 is 13 amino acids. V lost 7 bases and J 1 base, leaving 10 bases between the germline ends. The CDR3 nucleotides read TGTGCCAGCAAAGAACAGGGGAACACTGAAGCTTTCTTT. It translates to CASKEQGNTEAFF.

This chain joins TRBV5-6 and TRBJ1-2; unclear D gene. CDR1 is SGHDT, CDR2 YYEEEE, per germline. V was trimmed by 0 bases and J by 3 bases, leaving 6 bases between them. This CDR3 comprises 13 residues. CDR3 sequence (DNA): TGTGCCAGCAGCTTGGATAGATACTATGGCTACACCTTC. Encoded protein: CASSLDRYYGYTF.

V is TRBV18 and J is TRBJ1-3, with no clear D. This CDR3 contains 17 residues. Germline V gene data show CDR1 as KGHSH and CDR2 as LQKENI. The germline V and J ends were trimmed by 3 bases and 0 bases, with 15 bases remaining between them. The CDR3 is CASSPGLPGRSGNTIYF. Here the CDR3 DNA reads TGTGCCAGCTCACCCGGTCTGCCTGGGCGCTCTGGAAACACCATATATTTT. The whole variable domain, filled in from reference TRBV18 and TRBJ1-3, reads NAGVMQNPRHLVRRRGQEARLRCSPMKGHSHVYWYRQLPEEGLKFMVYLQKENIIDESGMPKERFSAEFPKEGPSILRIQQVVRGDSAAYFCASSPGLPGRSGNTIYFGEGSWLTVV.

The rearrangement uses TRBV2 and TRBJ1-1; no clear D gene. This CDR3 region has 14 residues. V was pared by 4 bases and J by 3 bases, with 12 bases between. Germline CDR1 and CDR2: SNHLY and FYNNEI. DNA of the CDR3: TGTGCCAGCAGTGGTGGCGCGGGATACACTGAAGCTTTCTTT. It codes for CASSGGAGYTEAFF.

In this sample, this clone turned up once. This chain connects TRBV28 to TRBJ1-5, with 7 bases matching TRBD1. V trimming: 8 bases; J trimming: 9 bases; junction bases outside the gene matches: 22. Germline V lookup: CDR1 MDHEN, CDR2 SYDVKM. The CDR3 loop spans 17 amino acids. The CDR3 sequence: CASVTGTEVIRARPQHF. The CDR3 DNA sequence: TGTGCCAGCGTAACCGGGACAGAGGTGATAAGGGCCAGGCCCCAGCATTTT.

This chain joins TRBV25-1 and TRBJ2-1; 7 bases are shared with TRBD1. The CDR3 length is 15 residues. Germline V CDR1 and CDR2: MGHDK, SYGVNS. Germline trimming cut 4 bases from V and 6 bases from J; bases unmatched to any gene: 9. CDR3 sequence: CASSGQGSGANEQFF. The CDR3 DNA follows: TGTGCCAGCAGTGGACAGGGCTCTGGAGCCAATGAGCAGTTCTTC.

The table lists this clone with a count of one. The rearrangement links TRBV15 to TRBJ2-5; TRBD2 is a possible D gene (6 bases). Germline assignment: CDR1 LNHNV and CDR2 YYDKDF (reference sequence). The CDR3 runs to 16 residues. The V gene lost 0 bases and the J gene lost 1 base, with 12 bases spanning the gap. The DNA for the CDR3 is TGTGCCACCAGCAGAGATTCTCAGCGGGCCCAAGAGACCCAGTACTTC. Translation: CATSRDSQRAQETQYF.

The chain carries TRBV19 and TRBJ1-1; D might be TRBD1 (5 bases). The CDR3 contains 13 residues. V lost 9 bases to trimming and J lost 0 bases, with 11 bases between them. The germline V gene encodes CDR1 LNHDA and CDR2 SQIVND (reference sequence). CDR3 DNA: TGTGCCAGCCAGACAGCGCTGAACACTGAAGCTTTCTTT. Translating it yields CASQTALNTEAFF.

The chain employs TRBV18 and TRBJ2-7; 8 positions match TRBD1. This CDR3 is 14 amino acids long. Germline V gene sequence: CDR1 KGHSH, CDR2 LQKENI. The J segment lost 5 bases and the V segment lost 4 bases, leaving 7 bases of the junction unmatched. CDR3 DNA: TGTGCCAGCTCACTAGACAGGGGCGCTGACGAGCAGTACTTC. Its translation is CASSLDRGADEQYF.

This rearrangement joins TRBV7-2 to TRBJ2-2; 13 bases map to TRBD2. Germline V lookup: CDR1 SGHTA, CDR2 FQGNSA. V dropped 4 bases and J dropped 6; count of bases not matched to a gene: 5. There are 16 residues in the CDR3. CDR3 bases: TGTGCCAGCAGCTGGACCGGGACTAGCGGGGCCGGGGAGCTGTTTTTT. This sequence encodes CASSWTGTSGAGELFF. The complete variable domain, with remaining parts taken from reference TRBV7-2 and TRBJ2-2, reads GAGVSQSPSNKVTEKGKDVELRCDPISGHTALYWYRQSLGQGLEFLIYFQGNSAPDKSGLPSDRFSAERTGGSVSTLTIQRTQQEDSAVYLCASSWTGTSGAGELFFGEGSRLTVL.